This TCR beta chain was captured in a study of blood T cell repertoires in COVID-19. Per the study methods: Reference gene primer amplification in the assay estimated nucleated cell counts. Clones were read by immunoSEQ multiplex PCR, and TCRdb kept only the in-frame ones, dropping some. The V and J calls and clone size are taken from that table; D and trimming were inferred from the DNA. This table holds about 400,000 clones, 70% to 90% found once. Germline V gene data show CDR1 as SGDLS and CDR2 as YYNGEE. V lost 5 bases to trimming and J lost 4 bases; unmatched junction nucleotides: 3. There are 14 residues in the CDR3.

The source is a woman in her thirties or forties with acute COVID-19. The chain joins TRBV9 to TRBJ2-2, with 9 bases that match TRBD2. Sequencing was performed on PBMCs or T cells enriched from blood (not recorded which). CDR3 in amino acids: CASRLLAGTGELFF. The DNA for the CDR3 is TGTGCCAGCAGGCTACTAGCGGGCACCGGGGAGCTGTTTTTT.